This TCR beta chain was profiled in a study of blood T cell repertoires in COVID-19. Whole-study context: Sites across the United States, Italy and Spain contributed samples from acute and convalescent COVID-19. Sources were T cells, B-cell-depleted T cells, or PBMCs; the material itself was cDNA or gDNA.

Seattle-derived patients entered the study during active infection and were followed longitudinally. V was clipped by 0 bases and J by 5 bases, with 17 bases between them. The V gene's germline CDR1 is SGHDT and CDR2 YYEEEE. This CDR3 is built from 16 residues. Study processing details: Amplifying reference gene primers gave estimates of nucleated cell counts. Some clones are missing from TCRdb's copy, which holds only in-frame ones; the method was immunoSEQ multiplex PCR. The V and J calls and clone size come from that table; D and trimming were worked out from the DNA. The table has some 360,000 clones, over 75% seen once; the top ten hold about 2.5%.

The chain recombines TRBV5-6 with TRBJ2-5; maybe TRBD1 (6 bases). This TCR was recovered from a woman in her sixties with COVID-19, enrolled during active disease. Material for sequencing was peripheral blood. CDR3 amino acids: CASSLGGGTPGETQYF. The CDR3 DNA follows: TGTGCCAGCAGCTTGGGCGGTGGGACACCGGGCGAGACCCAGTACTTC. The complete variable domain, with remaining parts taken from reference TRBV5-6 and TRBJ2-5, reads DAGVTQSPTHLIKTRGQQVTLRCSPKSGHDTVSWYQQALGQGPQFIFQYYEEEERQRGNFPDRFSGHQFPNYSSELNVNALLLGDSALYLCASSLGGGTPGETQYFGPGTRLLVL.